This TCR beta chain was identified during a study of cytomegalovirus exposure and HLA in healthy donors. PCR employed 60 Vbeta and 13 Jbeta primers. The data were produced by immunoSEQ multiplex PCR, yet TCRdb's version contains in-frame clones alone and is incomplete. The sample has under 200,000 clones, about 88% seen once. In the case of this clone: Antigen unknown.

Study findings and constraints: In an earlier analysis, about 87% or about 30%: the productive usage of most TCR beta V segments. Immune exposure information comprised only CMV serostatus. Reports described diagnosis of cytomegalovirus status by the classifier as highly specific and sensitive.

V was trimmed by 5 bases and J by 2 bases, leaving 13 bases between them. The germline V gene encodes CDR1 MGHRA and CDR2 YSYEKL. This CDR3 spans 15 amino acids. The sequenced material came from PBMCs. The TCR sequence derives from a woman between 18 and 29 years old in good health and CMV-seronegative. The chain couples TRBV4-1 to TRBJ1-5; the D gene is possibly TRBD1 (5 bases). The CDR3 DNA is TGCGCCAGCAGCGATAGCAGGGCTGGCAATCAGCCCCAGCATTTT. Translation: CASSDSRAGNQPQHF.